This T cell receptor beta chain emerged from a study of blood T cell repertoires in COVID-19. Looking at the study overall: COVID-19 samples, acute and convalescent, were from the United States, Italy and Spain.

In the authors' workflow: Quantification of nucleated cells was approximated via reference gene primer amplification. The repertoire was sequenced with immunoSEQ multiplex PCR; TCRdb's copy has only in-frame clones and lacks some. V, J and clone size derive from that table, while D and trimming were established from the DNA sequence. The sample includes more than 20,000 clones, roughly 80% of them seen just once. With V trimmed by 5 bases and J by 2 bases, 5 bases remained unmatched. Germline CDR1 and CDR2: SGHNT and YYREEE (reference sequence). The CDR3 totals 14 residues. The sample comprised peripheral blood. V and J are TRBV5-4 and TRBJ1-1, with 8 bases aligning to TRBD1. The sequence was collected from a man in his sixties with active COVID-19. CDR3 bases: TGTGCCAGCAGGTTAGGACAGGGTAACACTGAAGCTTTCTTT. As protein: CASRLGQGNTEAFF.